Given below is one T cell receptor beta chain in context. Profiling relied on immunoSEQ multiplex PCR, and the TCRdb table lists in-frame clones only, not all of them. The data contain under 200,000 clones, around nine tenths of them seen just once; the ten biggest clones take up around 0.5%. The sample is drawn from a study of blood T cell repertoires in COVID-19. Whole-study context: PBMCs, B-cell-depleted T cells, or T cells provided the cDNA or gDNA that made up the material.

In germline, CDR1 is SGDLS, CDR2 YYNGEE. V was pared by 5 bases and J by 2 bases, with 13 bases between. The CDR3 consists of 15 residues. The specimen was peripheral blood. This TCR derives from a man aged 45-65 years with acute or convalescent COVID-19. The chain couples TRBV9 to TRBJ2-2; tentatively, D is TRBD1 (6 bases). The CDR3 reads CASSLGARNTGELFF. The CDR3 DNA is TGTGCCAGCAGTTTGGGGGCGAGAAACACCGGGGAGCTGTTTTTT.